This TCR beta chain was sequenced in a study of blood T cell repertoires in COVID-19. Study summary: Material from acute and convalescent COVID-19 was sourced from the United States, Italy and Spain. Sources were T cells, B-cell-depleted T cells, or PBMCs; the material itself was cDNA or gDNA.

The V segment lost 4 bases and the J segment 3 bases; nucleotides outside the gene matches: 3. Germline loops: CDR1 LNHDA, CDR2 SQIVND (reference sequence). The CDR3 covers 16 residues. Generated by immunoSEQ multiplex PCR, the TCRdb table keeps only in-frame clones and is missing some. Here the sample spans about 260,000 clones, 88% being singletons. The source is a woman aged 70-85 years with COVID-19, enrolled during active disease. Sequenced input: peripheral blood. The rearrangement uses TRBV19 and TRBJ2-1; TRBD2 agrees at 13 bases. The CDR3: CASSTGLAGVYNEQFF. The CDR3 nucleotides are TGTGCCAGTAGTACCGGACTAGCGGGAGTCTACAATGAGCAGTTCTTC.